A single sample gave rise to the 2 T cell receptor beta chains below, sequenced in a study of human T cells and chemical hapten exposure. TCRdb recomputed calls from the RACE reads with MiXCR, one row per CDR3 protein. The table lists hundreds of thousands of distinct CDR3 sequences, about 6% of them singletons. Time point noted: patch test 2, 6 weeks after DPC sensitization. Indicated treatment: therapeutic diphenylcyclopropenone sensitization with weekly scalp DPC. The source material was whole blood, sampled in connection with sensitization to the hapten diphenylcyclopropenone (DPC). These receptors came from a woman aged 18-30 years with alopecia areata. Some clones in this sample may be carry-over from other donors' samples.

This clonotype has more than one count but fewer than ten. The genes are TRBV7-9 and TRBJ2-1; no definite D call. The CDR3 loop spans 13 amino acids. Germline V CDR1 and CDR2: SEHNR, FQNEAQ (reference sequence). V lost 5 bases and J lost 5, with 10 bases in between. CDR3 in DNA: TGTGCCAGCAGCCCCTTCCCCGACAATGAGCAGTTCTTC. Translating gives CASSPFPDNEQFF.

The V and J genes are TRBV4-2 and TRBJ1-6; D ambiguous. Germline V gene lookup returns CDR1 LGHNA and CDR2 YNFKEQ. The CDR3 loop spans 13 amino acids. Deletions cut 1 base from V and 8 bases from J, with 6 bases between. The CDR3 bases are TGTGCCAGCAGCCAAGGAGAGTATTCACCCCTCCACTTT. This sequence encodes CASSQGEYSPLHF.